The T cell receptor beta chain under discussion was sequenced for a study of blood T cell repertoires in COVID-19 (dated by TCRdb to between 2020 and 2021). Looking at the study overall: Samples covering the acute and convalescent phases of COVID-19 were provided by collaborators in the United States, Italy and Spain. Samples were obtained from the ongoing ImmuneRACE study (first 160 participants) and from over 1,000 subjects provided by 6 global collaborators. Sample metadata almost always included a de-identified subject ID, COVID-19 status, age in years and sex. The material from the prospective study consisted of cDNA or gDNA derived from T cells, B-cell-depleted T cells, or PBMCs. Where available, HLA class I and class II types were obtained from metadata supplied by the sample provider rather than from assay-based typing. The repertoires were released in a freely available public database intended as a resource for research on the immune response to SARS-CoV-2. Deeply sampled blood TCRbeta repertoires from subjects exposed to, actively infected with, or recovered from COVID-19 were included in the dataset.

The full study reports these points: Clinical and demographic metadata were provided uncurated, with the amount varying by source and participant.

The collaborating institutions used their own protocols to collect whole blood in K2EDTA tubes. For TCRbeta analysis, collaborators shipped samples as frozen whole blood, isolated PBMCs, or DNA extracted from either of those sample types. V loses 5 bases, J loses 6 bases, and the germline ends lie 13 bases apart. The germline V gene encodes CDR1 SGHNT and CDR2 YENEEA. The CDR3 goes from the cysteine to the phenylalanine over 14 residues. Just the 42-base CDR3 DNA is kept, in frame starting at base 1. Concerning this clone: The antigen this receptor binds is unknown. One base away there is no much larger clone; base qualities are not given.

The immunoSEQ Assay, a bias-controlled multiplex PCR, was used to amplify TCRbeta CDR3 regions from genomic DNA. Per the authors' processing: Within the assay, amplification of reference gene primers was used to estimate how many nucleated cells each sample contained. To quantify the absolute abundance of each unique TCRbeta CDR3 rearrangement, sequence reads were collapsed and filtered. For each sample, productive Simpson clonality was calculated as the square root of Simpson's diversity index across productive rearrangements. In TCRdb, the immuneACCESS table is reduced to in-frame sequences with V and J assigned. These tables do not hold every clone; where another copy was compared, an unresolved V gene accounts for under half, and the others remain unexplained. From that table come the V and J calls and clone size; the DNA was used to work out D and trimming. This sample has over 100,000 clones in its table, and 84% of those were observed once. The ten largest clones capture 6.6% of the sample.

What was sequenced was peripheral blood. The chain is encoded by TRBV11-3 joined to TRBJ2-2; TRBD2 might be the D gene, on 7 matching bases. The receptor was isolated from a woman in her forties or fifties with acute or convalescent COVID-19. The sequence in DNA is TGTGCCAGCAGCACCAGAGGGGGGGCCGGGGAGCTGTTTTTT. Translated, it reads CASSTRGGAGELFF.